The 18 T cell receptor beta chains listed next were all sequenced from one sample in a study of T cells in Graves' hyperthyroidism and ophthalmopathy. The source material, RNA transcripts, was used to amplify TCR beta CDR3 regions. During a first-round RT-PCR of the TCR CDR3, the HTBI primer set was used. One entry per CDR3 protein results from TCRdb running MiXCR on the multiplex PCR reads. There are 280,000 or so distinct CDR3 sequences in the sample; approximately 26% occur only once, and more than 25% lies in the top ten. Sequenced: blood. These receptors all come from a man aged 40-49 years with Graves' hyperthyroidism that later progressed to Graves' ophthalmopathy.

The rearrangement joins TRBV12-3 or TRBV12-4 to TRBJ2-7, with D perhaps matching TRBD1 (5 bases). Trimming shortened V by 6 bases and J by 12 bases, and 15 bases separated the two germline ends. This CDR3 spans 11 amino acids. Here the CDR3 DNA reads TGTGCCAGCAGGGGTGGTGGGGCCGCGTACTTC. Residues: CASRGGGAAYF.

This clonotype was seen only once. The junction and the germline gene differ at one end; a read error may be behind it. The chain combines TRBV7-7 with TRBJ1-6; D call uncertain. The CDR3 totals 15 residues. Looked up from germline, CDR1 is SSHAT and CDR2 is FNYEAQ (reference sequence). The DNA for the CDR3 is TGTGCTAGCAGCTTAGATGATGACGCCAATTCACCCCTCCACTTT. Protein product: CASSLDDDANSPLHF. Variable domain in full (rest from reference TRBV7-7 and TRBJ1-6): GAGVSQSPRYKVTKRGQDVTLRCDPISSHATLYWYQQALGQGPEFLTYFNYEAQPDKSGLPSDRFSAERPEGSISTLTIQRTEQRDSAMYRCASSLDDDANSPLHFGNGTRLTVT.

This chain connects TRBV3-1 to TRBJ2-7; 12 bases agree with TRBD1. The germline gives CDR1 LGHDT, CDR2 YNNKEL (reference sequence). The CDR3 loop spans 15 amino acids. Unmatched junction bases numbered 8, after V lost 4 bases and J lost 7 bases. The CDR3 nucleotides are TGTGCCAGCAGCCGCCCGGGACAGGGGGCGAGAGAGCAGTACTTC. Protein: CASSRPGQGAREQYF.

This clonotype was picked up many times. The CDR3 coding sequence is TGTGCCACCAGCCGACGACAGGGGGTGGCGGTAAGCGGTCACGAGCAGTACTTC. Its protein product is CATSRRQGVAVSGHEQYF. The chain links TRBV15 to TRBJ2-7; TRBD1 agrees at 9 bases. The V segment lost 5 bases and the J segment 5 bases; nucleotides outside the gene matches: 19. This CDR3 region has 18 residues. Germline V gene data show CDR1 as LNHNV and CDR2 as YYDKDF (reference sequence). The full variable domain, its missing parts supplied by reference TRBV15 and TRBJ2-7, is DAMVIQNPRYQVTQFGKPVTLSCSQTLNHNVMYWYQQKSSQAPKLLFHYYDKDFNNEADTPDNFQSRRPNTSFCFLDIRSPGLGDTAMYLCATSRRQGVAVSGHEQYFGPGTRLTVT.

The table lists this clonotype with many counts. The J gene is TRBJ2-4, the V gene TRBV4-2; TRBD2 matches 9 bases. The length of the CDR3 is 18 residues. V dropped 3 bases and J dropped 6; count of bases not matched to a gene: 15. CDR1 and CDR2 from the germline V gene are LGHNA and YNFKEQ. The CDR3 DNA reads TGTGCCAGCAGCCAGGAACCGGGACTAGCTGGCGGTGCAAACATTCAGTACTTC. It translates to CASSQEPGLAGGANIQYF.

This clonotype was observed many times. The junction departs from the called germline gene at one end, perhaps through a read error. The chain has TRBV12-3 or TRBV12-4 and TRBJ2-3, with TRBD2 matching 9 bases. This CDR3 contains 17 residues. CDR3 bases: TGTGCCAGCAGCTTAGCGGATGCGGGAGGGTTCGCAGATACGCAGTATTTT. It encodes CASSLADAGGFADTQYF.

The sample holds many counts of this clonotype. This chain joins TRBV29-1 and TRBJ1-1; 9 bases line up with TRBD1. The CDR3 is made up of 14 amino acids. Germline CDR1 SQVTM, CDR2 ANQGSEA. Unmatched junction bases numbered 9, after V lost 6 bases and J lost 4 bases. The CDR3 sequence: CSVDRTGVITEAFF. The DNA for the CDR3 is TGCAGCGTCGACAGGACAGGGGTCATCACTGAAGCTTTCTTT. Filled out from reference TRBV29-1 and TRBJ1-1, the complete variable domain reads SAVISQKPSRDICQRGTSLTIQCQVDSQVTMMFWYRQQPGQSLTLIATANQGSEATYESGFVIDKFPISRPNLTFSTLTVSNMSPEDSSIYLCSVDRTGVITEAFFGQGTRLTVV.

This clonotype has a count of ten or more. This chain uses TRBV10-3 with TRBJ2-4; 8 bases align to TRBD2. This CDR3 region has 15 residues. V lost 4 bases and J lost 1; bases outside the gene matches: 3. Germline V CDR1 and CDR2: ENHRY, SYGVKD. CDR3 region: CAISAQREAKNIQYF. The CDR3 nucleotides are TGTGCCATCAGTGCCCAGCGGGAGGCCAAAAACATTCAGTACTTC.

This clonotype was picked up many times. The rearrangement links TRBV7-9 to TRBJ1-1; D ambiguous. The CDR3 consists of 11 residues. The V and J ends lost 7 bases and 3 bases respectively, with 6 bases between them. CDR1 and CDR2 (germline): SEHNR, FQNEAQ (reference sequence). CDR3 region: CASTMDTEAFF. As DNA, the CDR3 is TGTGCCAGCACGATGGACACTGAAGCTTTCTTT.

This clonotype was recorded many times. This sequence joins TRBV28 and TRBJ1-5; D unclear. V lost 11 bases and J 2 bases, leaving 10 bases between the germline ends. The germline V gene encodes CDR1 MDHEN and CDR2 SYDVKM. The CDR3 loop spans 12 amino acids. DNA for the CDR3: TGTGCCGCACGGGAGCGCAATCAGCCCCAGCATTTT. Its protein is CAARERNQPQHF.

V is TRBV6-1 and J is TRBJ1-1; 7 nucleotides match TRBD1. Looked up from germline, CDR1 is MNHNS and CDR2 is SASEGT. With 3 bases clipped from V and 3 bases from J, the junction kept 1 base outside the gene matches. CDR3 length: 13 residues. The CDR3 loop is CASSDDRDTEAFF. CDR3 nucleotides: TGTGCCAGCAGTGACGACAGGGACACTGAAGCTTTCTTT.

This clonotype was recorded many times. J is TRBJ2-2 and V is TRBV5-1; D is possibly TRBD1 (6 bases). V dropped 8 bases and J dropped 0 bases, with 14 bases sitting between them. The germline CDR1 and CDR2 sequences are SGHRS and YFSETQ. This CDR3 is 15 amino acids long. The chain's CDR3 is CASTGTPSNTGELFF. The CDR3 coding sequence is TGCGCCAGTACCGGGACACCTTCGAACACCGGGGAGCTGTTTTTT.

The chain couples TRBV24-1 to TRBJ2-5, with 7 bases matching TRBD2. Germline lookup yields CDR1 KGHDR and CDR2 SFDVKD. V lost 10 bases, J lost 3 bases, and 4 bases stayed unmatched. The CDR3 is 12 amino acids. The chain's CDR3 is CATGGGEETQYF. CDR3 DNA: TGTGCCACGGGGGGAGGGGAAGAGACCCAGTACTTC.

This clonotype was seen more than once but under ten times. This rearrangement joins TRBV11-3 to TRBJ2-5, with 11 bases identical to TRBD2. This CDR3 region has 16 residues. Germline lookup yields CDR1 SGHNT and CDR2 YENEEA. Trimming removed 5 bases from V and 2 bases from J; junction bases left unmatched: 7. Here the CDR3 reads CASSLGLAADQETQYF. The CDR3 nucleotides are TGTGCCAGCAGCCTGGGACTAGCGGCTGATCAAGAGACCCAGTACTTC. The full variable domain, completed using reference TRBV11-3 and TRBJ2-5, is EAGVVQSPRYKIIEKKQPVAFWCNPISGHNTLYWYLQNLGQGPELLIRYENEEAVDDSQLPKDRFSAERLKGVDSTLKIQPAELGDSAVYLCASSLGLAADQETQYFGPGTRLLVL.

This clonotype was detected many times. V and J are TRBV29-1 and TRBJ1-1; no reliable D call. The ends were cut back, 8 bases at V and 4 bases at J, with 23 bases in the middle. The CDR3 runs to 15 residues. The germline V gene has CDR1 SQVTM and CDR2 ANQGSEA. CDR3 loop: CSTSPGGYESTEAFF. In DNA form, the CDR3 reads TGCAGCACTTCACCTGGTGGGTACGAGAGCACTGAAGCTTTCTTT.

This clonotype was counted many times. This chain joins TRBV4-1 and TRBJ2-7, with TRBD2 matching over 12 bases. The ends lost 3 bases at V and 4 bases at J; junction bases unmatched: 7. The CDR3 has 16 amino acids. Germline V gives CDR1 MGHRA, CDR2 YSYEKL. CDR3 region: CASSQGGLAGIYEQYF. CDR3 bases: TGCGCCAGCAGCCAGGGAGGACTAGCGGGAATTTACGAGCAGTACTTC.

CDR3 protein: CASSEVLSETQYF. Written as DNA, the CDR3 is TGTGCCAGCAGTGAAGTTCTTTCGGAGACCCAGTACTTC. The chain carries TRBV6-1 and TRBJ2-5; D gene uncertain. CDR3 length: 13 residues. CDR1 MNHNS and CDR2 SASEGT come from the germline V gene. V lost 1 base to trimming and J lost 5 bases, with 8 bases between them.

This clonotype has a single count. The DNA for the CDR3 is TGTGCCACCAGTGCTCCGGACAGGGAAGGTCGGAAGACCCAGTACTTC. It specifies CATSAPDREGRKTQYF. This chain joins TRBV24-1 and TRBJ2-5; 8 positions agree with TRBD1. Germline loops: CDR1 KGHDR, CDR2 SFDVKD. J was trimmed by 6 bases and V by 5 bases; bases with no gene match: 13. There are 16 residues in the CDR3.